Here is one TCR beta chain with its context. Its antigen is not known. This sample is drawn from a study of Tregs in tolerant kidney transplant recipients. Notes on the study in general: The most relevant donor-specific Treg TCRbeta repertoire apparently came from expansion with activated donor B cells. Few patients were studied, so findings need validation in larger groups.

Profiling relied on immunoSEQ multiplex PCR, and the TCRdb table lists in-frame clones only, not all of them. Of 110,000 or so clones detected, roughly 92% appear once; the ten largest clones hold roughly 0.63%. Germline-derived CDR1 and CDR2 are LNHDA and SQIVND (reference sequence). With 4 bases clipped from V and 5 bases from J, the junction kept 5 bases outside the gene matches. The CDR3 extends over 16 amino acids. Unstimulated Tregs (CD4+CD25+CD127-) and CD4+CD25- non-Tregs were sorted from PBMCs. This clonotype originated in a human donor in good health. The sequencing sample was made of CD4+ T cells from blood. This chain links TRBV19 with TRBJ2-1, with 13 bases matching TRBD2. The CDR3 reads CASSTSGLAGDNEQFF. CDR3 DNA: TGTGCCAGTAGTACCTCCGGACTAGCGGGAGACAATGAGCAGTTCTTC. Looking up the rest from reference TRBV19 and TRBJ2-1 gives the full variable domain: DGGITQSPKYLFRKEGQNVTLSCEQNLNHDAMYWYRQDPGQGLRLIYYSQIVNDFQKGDIAEGYSVSREKKESFPLTVTSAQKNPTAFYLCASSTSGLAGDNEQFFGPGTRLTVL.